A selection of T cell receptor beta chains follows, all from one sample in a study of cytomegalovirus exposure and HLA in healthy donors. The data were produced by immunoSEQ multiplex PCR, yet TCRdb's version contains in-frame clones alone and is incomplete. The sample records about 120,000 clones, around 81% being singletons. The sequenced sample was PBMCs. The source is a female donor in good health and CMV-seronegative. Each CDR3 is given with its conserved first and last residue. D genes are given only for firm matches. Expanded clones get a size class; other rows say once, few or many, or leave the size out.

J gene	CDR3 length	clone size	D gene	V gene	CDR3 protein	CDR3 DNA
TRBJ2-2	16	NA	TRBD1	TRBV19	CASQNRGNKHTGELFF	TGTGCCAGTCAGAACAGGGGTAACAAACACACCGGGGAGCTGTTTTTT
TRBJ2-5	16	NA	NA	TRBV25-1	CASSDGGAGRSETQYF	TGTGCCAGCAGTGATGGAGGGGCAGGGAGATCGGAGACCCAGTACTTC
TRBJ1-3	15	NA	NA	TRBV6-1	CASSGEGGLGNTIYF	TGTGCCAGCAGTGGGGAGGGAGGGCTCGGAAACACCATATATTTT
TRBJ2-5	12	NA	NA	TRBV2	CAIGGESETQYF	TGTGCCATCGGAGGCGAATCGGAGACCCAGTACTTC
TRBJ1-3	15	NA	NA	TRBV18	CASSPQEGVLDTIYF	TGTGCCAGCTCACCCCAGGAGGGCGTACTGGACACCATATATTTT
TRBJ2-3	13	NA	NA	TRBV27	CASKRGGTDTQYF	TGTGCCAGCAAAAGGGGCGGCACAGATACGCAGTATTTT
TRBJ1-2	14	NA	TRBD1	TRBV9	CASSPFTGDYGYTF	TGTGCCAGCAGCCCCTTTACAGGGGACTATGGCTACACCTTC
TRBJ1-1	10	NA	NA	TRBV29-1	CSVGGTEAFF	TGCAGCGTAGGGGGCACTGAAGCTTTCTTT
TRBJ1-1	15	NA	TRBD1	TRBV30	CAWSPKTGLNTEAFF	TGTGCCTGGAGTCCGAAGACAGGGCTGAACACTGAAGCTTTCTTT
TRBJ1-2	15	NA	TRBD1	TRBV6-1	CASSESWGQKYGYTF	TGTGCCAGCAGTGAAAGTTGGGGACAGAAATATGGCTACACCTTC
TRBJ2-7	14	few	NA	TRBV13	CASSLGAGVYEQYF	TGTGCCAGCAGCTTAGGGGCAGGGGTGTACGAGCAGTACTTC
TRBJ1-2	15	NA	NA	TRBV4-1	CASSQVTETAYGYTF	TGCGCCAGCAGCCAAGTCACCGAGACAGCCTATGGCTACACCTTC